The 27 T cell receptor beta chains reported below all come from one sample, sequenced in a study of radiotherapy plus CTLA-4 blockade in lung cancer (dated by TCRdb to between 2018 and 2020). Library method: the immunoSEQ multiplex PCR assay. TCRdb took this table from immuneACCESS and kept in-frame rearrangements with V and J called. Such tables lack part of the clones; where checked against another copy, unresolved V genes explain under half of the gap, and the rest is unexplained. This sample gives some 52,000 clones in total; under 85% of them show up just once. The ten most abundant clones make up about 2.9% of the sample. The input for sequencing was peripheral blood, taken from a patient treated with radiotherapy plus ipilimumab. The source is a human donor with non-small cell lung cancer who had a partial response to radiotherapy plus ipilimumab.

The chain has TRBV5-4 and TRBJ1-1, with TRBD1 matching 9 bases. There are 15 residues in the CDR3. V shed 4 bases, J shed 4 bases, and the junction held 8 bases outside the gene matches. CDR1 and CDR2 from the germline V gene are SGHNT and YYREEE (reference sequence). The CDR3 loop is CASSHAGTGSTEAFF. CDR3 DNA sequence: TGTGCCAGCAGCCACGCCGGGACAGGGAGCACTGAAGCTTTCTTT.

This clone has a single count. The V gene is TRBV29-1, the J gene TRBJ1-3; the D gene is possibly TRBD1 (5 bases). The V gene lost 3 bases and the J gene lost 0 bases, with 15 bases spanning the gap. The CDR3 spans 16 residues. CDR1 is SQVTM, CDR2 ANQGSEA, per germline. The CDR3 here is CSVEMGLVSSGNTIYF. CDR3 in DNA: TGCAGCGTTGAGATGGGACTCGTGAGCTCTGGAAACACCATATATTTT.

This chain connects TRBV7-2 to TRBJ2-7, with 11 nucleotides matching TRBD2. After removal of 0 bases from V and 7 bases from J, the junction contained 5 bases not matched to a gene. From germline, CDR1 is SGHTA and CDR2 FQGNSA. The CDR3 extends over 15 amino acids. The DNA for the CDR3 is TGTGCCAGCAGCTTAGCTAGCGGGGGGGCGGGGGAGCAGTACTTC. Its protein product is CASSLASGGAGEQYF.

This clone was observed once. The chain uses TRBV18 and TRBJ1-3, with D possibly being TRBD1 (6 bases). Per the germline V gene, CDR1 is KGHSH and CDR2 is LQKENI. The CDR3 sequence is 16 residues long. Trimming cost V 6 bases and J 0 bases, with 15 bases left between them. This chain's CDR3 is CASSITTGSSGNTIYF. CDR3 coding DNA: TGTGCCAGCTCGATAACGACAGGAAGCTCTGGAAACACCATATATTTT.

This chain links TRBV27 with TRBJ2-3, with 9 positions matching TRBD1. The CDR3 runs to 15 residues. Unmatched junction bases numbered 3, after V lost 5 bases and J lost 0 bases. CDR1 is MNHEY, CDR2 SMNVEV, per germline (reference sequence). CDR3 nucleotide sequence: TGTGCCAGCAGTCTCGGGACAGGGAGCACAGATACGCAGTATTTT. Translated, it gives CASSLGTGSTDTQYF.

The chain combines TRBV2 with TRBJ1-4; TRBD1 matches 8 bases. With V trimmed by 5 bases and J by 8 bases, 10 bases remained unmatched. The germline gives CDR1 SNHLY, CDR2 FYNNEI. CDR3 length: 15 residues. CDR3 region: CASSSDRAGREKLFF. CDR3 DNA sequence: TGTGCCAGCAGTTCGGACAGGGCGGGGAGGGAAAAACTGTTTTTT.

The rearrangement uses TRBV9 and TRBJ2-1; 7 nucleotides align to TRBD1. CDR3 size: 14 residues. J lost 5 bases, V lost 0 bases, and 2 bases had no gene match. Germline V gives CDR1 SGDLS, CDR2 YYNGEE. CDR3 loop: CASSVEDRDNEQFF. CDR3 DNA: TGTGCCAGCAGCGTAGAAGACAGGGACAATGAGCAGTTCTTC.

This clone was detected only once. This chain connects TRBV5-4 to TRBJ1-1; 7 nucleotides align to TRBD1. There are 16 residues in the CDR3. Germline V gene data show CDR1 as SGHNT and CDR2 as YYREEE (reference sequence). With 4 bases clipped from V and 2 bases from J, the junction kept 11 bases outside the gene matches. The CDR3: CASSPARQGINTEAFF. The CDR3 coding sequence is TGTGCCAGCAGCCCGGCTCGACAGGGAATTAACACTGAAGCTTTCTTT.

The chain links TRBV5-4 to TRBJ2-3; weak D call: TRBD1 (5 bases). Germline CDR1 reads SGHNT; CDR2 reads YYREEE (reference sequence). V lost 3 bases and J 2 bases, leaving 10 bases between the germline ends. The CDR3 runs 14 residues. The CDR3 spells CASSSDSLTDTQYF. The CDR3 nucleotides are TGTGCCAGCAGCTCAGACAGCCTCACAGATACGCAGTATTTT.

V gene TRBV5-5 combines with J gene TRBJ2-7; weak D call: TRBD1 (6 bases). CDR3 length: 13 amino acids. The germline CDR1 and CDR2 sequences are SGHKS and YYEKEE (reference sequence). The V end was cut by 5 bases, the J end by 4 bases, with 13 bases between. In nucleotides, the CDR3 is TGTGCCAGCAGTGTCAGGGGTGCTTACGAGCAGTACTTC. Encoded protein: CASSVRGAYEQYF. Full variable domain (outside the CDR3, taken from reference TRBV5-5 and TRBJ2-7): DAGVTQSPTHLIKTRGQQVTLRCSPISGHKSVSWYQQVLGQGPQFIFQYYEKEERGRGNFPDRFSARQFPNYSSELNVNALLLGDSALYLCASSVRGAYEQYFGPGTRLTVT.

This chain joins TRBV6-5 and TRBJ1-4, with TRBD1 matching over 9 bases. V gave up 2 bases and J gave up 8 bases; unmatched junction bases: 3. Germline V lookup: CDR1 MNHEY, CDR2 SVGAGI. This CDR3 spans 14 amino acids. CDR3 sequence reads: CASSYGTGREKLFF. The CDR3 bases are TGTGCCAGCAGTTACGGGACAGGGCGGGAAAAACTGTTTTTT.

As DNA, the CDR3 is TGCGCCAGCAGCTTGGCCCTTATGAACACTGAAGCTTTCTTT. Amino acid sequence: CASSLALMNTEAFF. V gene TRBV5-1 combines with J gene TRBJ1-1; D is unresolved. Trimming took 0 bases from V and 0 from J, leaving 6 bases between them. The CDR3 spans 14 residues. Germline CDR1 is SGHRS and CDR2 is YFSETQ.

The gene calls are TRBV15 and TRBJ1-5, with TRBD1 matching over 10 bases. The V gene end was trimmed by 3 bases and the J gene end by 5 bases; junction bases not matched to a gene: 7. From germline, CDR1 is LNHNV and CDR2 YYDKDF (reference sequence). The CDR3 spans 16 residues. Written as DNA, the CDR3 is TGTGCCACCAGCAGTCCGGGACAGGGGTATGATCAGCCCCAGCATTTT. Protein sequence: CATSSPGQGYDQPQHF.

The CDR3, as DNA: TGTGCCAGCGGACAGAAGACAGGCGGGTACGAGCAGTACTTC. Translating it yields CASGQKTGGYEQYF. This chain links TRBV11-2 with TRBJ2-5, with a possible D match to TRBD1 (6 bases). The better agreement between TRBJ2-7 and the DNA end casts doubt on the J call. The CDR3 totals 14 residues. CDR1 and CDR2 from the germline V gene are SGHAT and FQNNGV.

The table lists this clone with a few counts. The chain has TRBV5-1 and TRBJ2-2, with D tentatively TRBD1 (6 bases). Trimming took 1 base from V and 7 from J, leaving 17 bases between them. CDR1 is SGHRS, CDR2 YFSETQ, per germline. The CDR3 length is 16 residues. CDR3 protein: CASSLRGTDSHGELFF. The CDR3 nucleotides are TGCGCCAGCAGCTTGAGGGGGACGGACTCCCACGGGGAGCTGTTTTTT.

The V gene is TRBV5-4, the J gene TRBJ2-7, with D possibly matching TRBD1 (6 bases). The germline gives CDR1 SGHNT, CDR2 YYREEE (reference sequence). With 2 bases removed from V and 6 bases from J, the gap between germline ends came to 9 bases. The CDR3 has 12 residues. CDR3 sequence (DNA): TGTGCCAGCAGCTTTTCAGGGGTCGAGCAGTACTTC. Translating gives CASSFSGVEQYF.

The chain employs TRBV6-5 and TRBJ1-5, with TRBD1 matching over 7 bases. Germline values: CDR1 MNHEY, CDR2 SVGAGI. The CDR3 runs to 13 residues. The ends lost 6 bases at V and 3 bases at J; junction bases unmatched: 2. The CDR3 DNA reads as TGTGCCAGCAGGACAGGGCCCAATCAGCCCCAGCATTTT. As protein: CASRTGPNQPQHF.

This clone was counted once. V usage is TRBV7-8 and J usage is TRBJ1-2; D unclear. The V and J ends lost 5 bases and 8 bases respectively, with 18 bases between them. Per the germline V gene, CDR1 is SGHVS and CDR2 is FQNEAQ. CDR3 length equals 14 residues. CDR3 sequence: CASSPLRGPRGYTF. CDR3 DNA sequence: TGTGCCAGCAGCCCCCTCAGAGGGCCAAGGGGCTACACCTTC.

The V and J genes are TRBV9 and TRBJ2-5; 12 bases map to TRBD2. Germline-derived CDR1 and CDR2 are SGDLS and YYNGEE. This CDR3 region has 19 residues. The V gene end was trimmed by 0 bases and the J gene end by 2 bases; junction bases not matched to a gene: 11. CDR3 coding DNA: TGTGCCAGCAGCGTAGAGGCTCCTAGCGGGGGGGGGTATCAAGAGACCCAGTACTTC. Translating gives CASSVEAPSGGGYQETQYF.

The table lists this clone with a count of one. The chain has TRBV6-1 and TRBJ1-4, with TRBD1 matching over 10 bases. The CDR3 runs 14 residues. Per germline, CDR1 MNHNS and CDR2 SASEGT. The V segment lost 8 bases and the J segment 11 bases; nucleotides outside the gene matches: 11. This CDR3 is CASRDRGLLGKLFF. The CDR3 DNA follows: TGTGCCAGCCGAGACAGGGGGCTTTTAGGGAAACTGTTTTTT.

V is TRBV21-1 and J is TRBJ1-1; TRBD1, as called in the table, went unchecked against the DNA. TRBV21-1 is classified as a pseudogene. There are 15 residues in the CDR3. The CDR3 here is CASSKSQAPNTEAFF. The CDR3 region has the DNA TGTGCCAGCAGCAAATCCCAGGCTCCGAACACTGAAGCTTTCTTT.

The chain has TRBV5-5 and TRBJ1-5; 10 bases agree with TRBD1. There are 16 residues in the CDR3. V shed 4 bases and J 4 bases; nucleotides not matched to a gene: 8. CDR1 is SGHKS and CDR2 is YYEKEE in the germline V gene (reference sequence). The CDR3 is CASSDTRQGANQPQHF. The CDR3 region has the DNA TGTGCCAGCAGCGATACTCGACAGGGGGCTAATCAGCCCCAGCATTTT.

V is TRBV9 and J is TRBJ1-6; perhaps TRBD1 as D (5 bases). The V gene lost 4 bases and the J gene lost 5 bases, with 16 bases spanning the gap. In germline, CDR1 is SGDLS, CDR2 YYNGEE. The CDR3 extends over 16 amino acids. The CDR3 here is CASSPGWSGDNSPLHF. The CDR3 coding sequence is TGTGCCAGCAGCCCCGGCTGGTCGGGGGATAATTCACCCCTCCACTTT.

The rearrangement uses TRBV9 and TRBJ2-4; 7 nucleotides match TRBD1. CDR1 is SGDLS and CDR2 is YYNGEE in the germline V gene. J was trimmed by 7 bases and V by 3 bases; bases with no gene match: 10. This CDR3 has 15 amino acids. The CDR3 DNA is TGTGCCAGCAGCGAGGGACAGCCGTTTATGAACATTCAGTACTTC. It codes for CASSEGQPFMNIQYF.

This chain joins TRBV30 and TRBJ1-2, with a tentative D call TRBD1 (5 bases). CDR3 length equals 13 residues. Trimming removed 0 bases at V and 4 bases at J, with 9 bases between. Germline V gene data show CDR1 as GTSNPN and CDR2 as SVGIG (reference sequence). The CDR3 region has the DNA TGTGCCTGGAGTGTTGTGGGGCCCTATGGCTACACCTTC. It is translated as CAWSVVGPYGYTF. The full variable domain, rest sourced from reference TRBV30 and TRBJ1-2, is SQTIHQWPATLVQPVGSPLSLECTVEGTSNPNLYWYRQAAGRGLQLLFYSVGIGQISSEVPQNLSASRPQDRQFILSSKKLLLSDSGFYLCAWSVVGPYGYTFGSGTRLTVV.

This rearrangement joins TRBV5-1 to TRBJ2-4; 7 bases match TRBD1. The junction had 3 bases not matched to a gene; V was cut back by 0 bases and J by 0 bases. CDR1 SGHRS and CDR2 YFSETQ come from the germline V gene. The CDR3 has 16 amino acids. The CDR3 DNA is TGCGCCAGCAGCTTGGGACAGGGAGTAGCCAAAAACATTCAGTACTTC. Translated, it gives CASSLGQGVAKNIQYF.

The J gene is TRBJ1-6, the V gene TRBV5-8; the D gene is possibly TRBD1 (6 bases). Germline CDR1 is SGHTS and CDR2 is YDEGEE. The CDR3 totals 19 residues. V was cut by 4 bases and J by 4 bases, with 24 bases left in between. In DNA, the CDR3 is TGTGCCAGCAGCAGTCCACCCCGAACCGGGACAATGTATAATTCACCCCTCCACTTT. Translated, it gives CASSSPPRTGTMYNSPLHF.